These 13 T cell receptor beta chains were all obtained from the same sample, sequenced in a study of neurological immune-mediated disorders. TCRdb reprocessed the 5' RACE reads with MiXCR, giving one entry per CDR3 protein. The sample includes around 71,000 distinct CDR3 sequences, approximately 15% seen only once; the top ten take approximately 4.2%. Time point indicated: longitudinal time-point 1 (baseline). Sequenced sample: PBMCs. Receptors were obtained from a female donor with HTLV-1-associated myelopathy (HAM/TSP).

This sequence joins TRBV30 and TRBJ2-2; D is unresolved. Trimming left V 5 bases short and J 5 bases short, with 12 bases between. CDR3 size: 13 residues. Per the germline V gene, CDR1 is GTSNPN and CDR2 is SVGIG (reference sequence). The CDR3 DNA sequence: TGTGCCTGGGGGATTCGCTGGACCGGGGAGCTGTTTTTT. Amino acids: CAWGIRWTGELFF.

This chain connects TRBV20-1 to TRBJ2-7; TRBD1 agrees at 10 bases. With 4 bases clipped from V and 5 bases from J, the junction kept 8 bases outside the gene matches. The CDR3 runs 14 residues. Germline CDR1 is DFQATT and CDR2 is SNEGSKA (reference sequence). The DNA for the CDR3 is TGCAGTGCTACCCAGGACAGGGGGTCCAACGAGCAGTACTTC. Its protein product is CSATQDRGSNEQYF.

This clonotype was recorded at least ten times. The V call is TRBV5-1, the J call TRBJ1-1; D unresolved. Germline CDR1 SGHRS, CDR2 YFSETQ. The V gene lost 4 bases and the J gene lost 2 bases, with 12 bases spanning the gap. The CDR3 extends over 14 amino acids. The CDR3 here is CASSQDRINTEAFF. The CDR3 bases are TGCGCCAGCAGCCAAGATCGGATAAACACTGAAGCTTTCTTT.

This clonotype was detected once. A clone one base away is much larger, so this may be a read error. The J gene is TRBJ2-5, the V gene TRBV6-1; tentative D call: TRBD1 (5 bases). Trimming took 4 bases from V and 3 from J, leaving 9 bases between them. This CDR3 comprises 13 residues. CDR1 is MNHNS, CDR2 SASEGT, per germline. DNA of the CDR3: TGTGCCAGCAGTGGACAGTCTGAAGAGACCCAGTACTTC. It translates to CASSGQSEETQYF.

A few counts support this clonotype. J is TRBJ2-7 and V is TRBV6-5; TRBD1 is a possible D gene (6 bases). The CDR3 has 14 amino acids. The V gene lost 6 bases and the J gene lost 4 bases, with 16 bases spanning the gap. Germline values: CDR1 MNHEY, CDR2 SVGAGI. CDR3 nucleotides: TGTGCCAGCAGCACCGGGACGAGGGGGTACGAGCAGTACTTC. This encodes CASSTGTRGYEQYF.

This clonotype was seen ten or more times. The V and J genes are TRBV5-1 and TRBJ2-3; tentatively, D is TRBD1 (6 bases). V was trimmed by 8 bases and J by 2 bases, leaving 15 bases between them. The germline CDR1 and CDR2 sequences are SGHRS and YFSETQ. The CDR3 extends over 14 amino acids. Here the CDR3 DNA reads TGCGCCAGTCGGACAGAGCCCATCACAGATACGCAGTATTTT. Translated: CASRTEPITDTQYF.

This clonotype was counted ten times or more. The chain combines TRBV28 with TRBJ2-5; D not resolved. Per the germline V gene, CDR1 is MDHEN and CDR2 is SYDVKM. The CDR3 is made up of 15 amino acids. The V gene lost 5 bases and the J gene lost 3 bases, with 16 bases spanning the gap. CDR3 region: CASSRQGGKEETQYF. CDR3 DNA: TGTGCCAGCAGTCGCCAAGGCGGCAAAGAAGAGACCCAGTACTTC.

The V and J genes are TRBV12-3 or TRBV12-4 and TRBJ2-3, with 11 bases fitting TRBD2. After removal of 6 bases from V and 6 bases from J, the junction contained 14 bases not matched to a gene. CDR3 size: 17 residues. In nucleotides, the CDR3 is TGTGCCAGCAGCGAGACTAGCGGGGTTTTAAGTTTGGATACGCAGTATTTT. Protein product: CASSETSGVLSLDTQYF.

This clonotype was seen repeatedly, ten times or more. This chain joins TRBV12-3 or TRBV12-4 and TRBJ2-1; 7 positions match TRBD2. The junction had 12 bases not matched to a gene; V was cut back by 6 bases and J by 7 bases. This CDR3 region has 15 residues. The CDR3 loop is CASSPRRGFLNEQFF. In nucleotides, the CDR3 is TGTGCCAGCAGCCCCCGGCGGGGGTTTCTAAATGAGCAGTTCTTC.

This clonotype was detected only a few times. The chain recombines TRBV20-1 with TRBJ2-1; 11 nucleotides align to TRBD2. Germline CDR1 reads DFQATT; CDR2 reads SNEGSKA (reference sequence). With 5 bases clipped from V and 3 bases from J, the junction kept 3 bases outside the gene matches. The CDR3 loop spans 14 amino acids. CDR3 sequence: CSAALAGGYNEQFF. The CDR3, as DNA: TGCAGTGCTGCTCTAGCGGGGGGCTACAATGAGCAGTTCTTC.

This clonotype was recorded many times. The chain couples TRBV2 to TRBJ2-3; TRBD1 matches 8 bases. The CDR3 runs 12 residues. Germline CDR1 is SNHLY and CDR2 is FYNNEI. Trimming removed 6 bases from V and 4 bases from J; junction bases left unmatched: 0. CDR3 DNA sequence: TGTGCCAGCAGGACAGGGGCAGATACGCAGTATTTT. This codes for CASRTGADTQYF.

This clonotype has a handful of counts. V and J are TRBV20-1 and TRBJ2-5; TRBD1 or TRBD2 may be the D gene (6 bases each). Germline V gene data show CDR1 as DFQATT and CDR2 as SNEGSKA (reference sequence). This CDR3 contains 14 residues. Trimming took off 6 bases at V and 5 bases at J, with 19 bases between the two ends. CDR3 nucleotides: TGCAGTGCGGGGGGCAGGGTGGTAAGGGAGACCCAGTACTTC. Its protein is CSAGGRVVRETQYF.

This clonotype was detected many times. The chain links TRBV20-1 to TRBJ2-3, with D perhaps being TRBD1 or TRBD2 (7 bases each). The length of the CDR3 is 14 residues. Germline CDR1 reads DFQATT; CDR2 reads SNEGSKA (reference sequence). V shed 3 bases and J shed 5 bases, with 15 bases lying between them. CDR3 DNA sequence: TGCAGTGCTAGGCTAGACAGGGAGGGAGATACGCAGTATTTT. Amino acid sequence: CSARLDREGDTQYF.